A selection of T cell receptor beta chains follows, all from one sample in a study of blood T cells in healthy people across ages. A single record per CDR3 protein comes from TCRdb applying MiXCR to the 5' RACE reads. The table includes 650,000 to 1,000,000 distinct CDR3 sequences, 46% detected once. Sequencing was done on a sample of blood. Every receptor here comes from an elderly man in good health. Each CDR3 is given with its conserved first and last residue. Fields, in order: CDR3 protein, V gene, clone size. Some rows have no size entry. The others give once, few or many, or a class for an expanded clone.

CASSLEGLGDEQYF,TRBV5-1,.
CASSFGQAGSYGYTF,TRBV12-3/TRBV12-4,.
CASSLSGRLLSEQYF,TRBV5-6,.
CAWQDRSRNSPLHF,TRBV30,.
CASSPGLAGVISNEQYF,TRBV6-2/TRBV6-3,few
CASSLVIGEETQYF,TRBV7-2,few
CASSPQQGQNIQYF,TRBV5-1,few
CSAQITDGSETQYF,TRBV20-1,few
CSARDYGFGSGRAGYEQYF,TRBV20-1,few
CASKRGGSYEQYF,TRBV27,many
CASSTRQGAGEQFF,TRBV7-2,few
CAWSVGGSAGFF,TRBV30,few
CASSRRTGGMNTEAFF,TRBV3-1,once
CASSAREIYEQYF,TRBV6-1,few
CSVDHGLAKNIQYF,TRBV29-1,.
CASSLQDYNEQFF,TRBV13,.
CSARARQGGIYNEQFF,TRBV20-1,.
CASSVAKKETQYF,TRBV5-1,.
CASSFSGVGGRQYF,TRBV7-2,.
CASSLANVLGQREAFF,TRBV5-6,.
CSARRTGGFIYGYTF,TRBV20-1,.
CSGELAGPSYNEQFF,TRBV29-1,.
CASSLVSGVGLSNQPQHF,TRBV11-3,few
CAWSPGSLNEQFF,TRBV30,.
CASSSGTSGRLGETQYF,TRBV28,.
CASISRQGEYEQYF,TRBV21-1,.
CASSFSPRADTQYF,TRBV7-2,.
CASSPSWTSGTGNIQYF,TRBV4-3,.
CASRQGRYGVSSYEQCF,TRBV12-3/TRBV12-4,.
CASSDGSGSFGEQYF,TRBV10-1,.
CASSVGDPSSYEQYF,TRBV9,.
CASSPDGGGTYEQYF,TRBV9,.
CATSSRDAMYGYTF,TRBV3-1,.
CASSSETSGSRNEQFF,TRBV5-1,.
CASSQDGVNTQYF,TRBV3-1,.
CASSRGSTGAQETQYF,TRBV7-7,.
CASSQEKGVSGANVLTF,TRBV4-1,.
CASSERTGNYNEQFF,TRBV25-1,.
CASSDEAGEYF,TRBV28,few
CASSEEGTWGGYTF,TRBV2,.
CASSLLRGQETQFF,TRBV7-2,.
CASSSQGGADNEQFF,TRBV5-1,.
CASSGSLAGLNEQFF,TRBV25-1,.
CASRTGGTSVGTQYF,TRBV11-2,.
CAISQGEGNQPQHF,TRBV10-3,few
CASSRNTENIQYF,TRBV4-3,.